One and the same sample provided the 27 T cell receptor beta chains below, sequenced in a study of blood T cell repertoires in COVID-19. The repertoire was sequenced with immunoSEQ multiplex PCR; TCRdb's copy has only in-frame clones and lacks some. The table records 40,000 to 50,000 clones, 80% to 90% of them present only once. The specimen was peripheral blood. The receptor set was obtained from a human donor in a cohort sampled during active COVID-19.

The chain recombines TRBV2 with TRBJ1-2; D gene unclear. Trimming stripped 2 bases from V and 5 bases from J, with 18 bases between. Germline lookup yields CDR1 SNHLY and CDR2 FYNNEI. The CDR3 has 16 residues. For the CDR3, the DNA is TGTGCCAGCAGTGAAAATTGGGCGGAGGTGGGATATGGCTACACCTTC. Translated, it gives CASSENWAEVGYGYTF.

The chain recombines TRBV27 with TRBJ1-1; possibly TRBD1 for D (5 bases). The V end lost 5 bases, the J end lost 3 bases, and 10 bases lay between the germline ends. The germline CDR1 and CDR2 sequences are MNHEY and SMNVEV (reference sequence). The CDR3 sequence is 13 residues long. DNA for the CDR3: TGTGCCAGCAGTCCCGGGACTTACACTGAAGCTTTCTTT. It yields the protein CASSPGTYTEAFF.

The chain uses TRBV6-2 or TRBV6-3 and TRBJ2-7; 8 bases align to TRBD1. The germline V gene has CDR1 MNHEY and CDR2 SVGEGT. The CDR3 runs to 17 residues. V was pared by 2 bases and J by 3 bases, with 12 bases of the junction left unmatched. The CDR3 DNA sequence: TGTGCCAGCAGTTACCCATTGGACAGGGCCGATTTCTACGAGCAGTACTTC. Residues: CASSYPLDRADFYEQYF.

The chain joins TRBV6-1 to TRBJ2-3, with D possibly being TRBD1 (5 bases). Germline lookup yields CDR1 MNHNS and CDR2 SASEGT. V shed 2 bases and J shed 3 bases, with 12 bases lying between them. This CDR3 has 15 residues. This CDR3 is CASSEQGPRTDTQYF. DNA of the CDR3: TGTGCCAGCAGTGAACAGGGTCCAAGGACAGATACGCAGTATTTT.

The chain links TRBV27 to TRBJ2-3, with TRBD1 as a possible D gene (6 bases). Germline values: CDR1 MNHEY, CDR2 SMNVEV (reference sequence). V was trimmed by 2 bases and J by 4 bases, leaving 13 bases between them. The CDR3 runs 15 residues. The CDR3 protein is CASSLLFQGSDTQYF. CDR3 bases: TGTGCCAGCAGTTTACTCTTCCAGGGGTCAGATACGCAGTATTTT.

This rearrangement joins TRBV5-1 to TRBJ1-1; no clear D. Germline V CDR1 and CDR2: SGHRS, YFSETQ. The CDR3 consists of 15 residues. V lost 0 bases, J lost 1 base, and 10 bases lay in between. The CDR3 is CASSLAGKGNTEAFF. CDR3 DNA: TGCGCCAGCAGCTTGGCGGGGAAAGGGAACACTGAAGCTTTCTTT.

The V gene is TRBV6-5, the J gene TRBJ1-2; D is possibly TRBD1 (6 bases). The CDR3 is 13 residues long. Germline loops: CDR1 MNHEY, CDR2 SVGAGI. Trimming pared 2 bases from V and 6 bases from J, leaving 10 bases between. The CDR3 DNA reads TGTGCCAGCAGTTACGTCCAGGGGAATGGCTACACCTTC. Amino acid sequence: CASSYVQGNGYTF.

The chain has TRBV10-1 and TRBJ1-1; D gene unclear. V dropped 6 bases and J dropped 6 bases, with 5 bases sitting between them. Germline V lookup: CDR1 WNHNN, CDR2 SYGVQD (reference sequence). The CDR3 is 10 residues long. CDR3 DNA: TGCGCCAGCAGGGCAGCTGAAGCTTTCTTT. Protein product: CASRAAEAFF.

This clone was counted between two and nine times. The V and J genes are TRBV19 and TRBJ1-5; 8 bases map to TRBD1. CDR3 size: 16 residues. CDR1 is LNHDA and CDR2 is SQIVND in the germline V gene (reference sequence). J gave up 0 bases and V 3 bases, and 4 bases lay outside the gene matches. CDR3 bases: TGTGCCAGTAGTATTCCGACAGGGGCTAGCAATCAGCCCCAGCATTTT. This gives the protein CASSIPTGASNQPQHF. Complete variable domain (other parts from reference TRBV19 and TRBJ1-5): DGGITQSPKYLFRKEGQNVTLSCEQNLNHDAMYWYRQDPGQGLRLIYYSQIVNDFQKGDIAEGYSVSREKKESFPLTVTSAQKNPTAFYLCASSIPTGASNQPQHFGDGTRLSIL.

J is TRBJ2-7 and V is TRBV28; 12 positions agree with TRBD2. The germline CDR1 and CDR2 sequences are MDHEN and SYDVKM. This CDR3 has 15 amino acids. The ends lost 8 bases at V and 4 bases at J; junction bases unmatched: 9. Written as DNA, the CDR3 is TGTGCCAGCGGAAGGACTAGCGGGAAACTTTACGAGCAGTACTTC. This translates into CASGRTSGKLYEQYF.

V usage is TRBV19 and J usage is TRBJ2-7; 7 bases are shared with TRBD1. The CDR3 is 14 residues long. In germline, CDR1 is LNHDA, CDR2 SQIVND (reference sequence). V was clipped by 5 bases and J by 13 bases; unmatched bases: 17. The DNA of the CDR3 is TGTGCCAGTAGTCCAGGGGGTAGTCGGGGAAGTCTCTACTTC. Amino acids: CASSPGGSRGSLYF.

The genes are TRBV7-9 and TRBJ1-2; TRBD1 matches 9 bases. The J segment lost 6 bases and the V segment lost 5 bases, leaving 10 bases of the junction unmatched. CDR3 size: 15 residues. Germline CDR1 and CDR2: SEHNR and FQNEAQ (reference sequence). CDR3 residues: CASSPPAGQGNGYTF. CDR3 in DNA: TGTGCCAGCAGCCCACCGGCGGGACAGGGAAATGGCTACACCTTC.

This chain uses TRBV28 with TRBJ1-2, with 9 bases that match TRBD1. The CDR3 is 13 amino acids. Trimming at V came to 4 bases and at J to 8 bases, leaving 5 bases not matched to a gene. Germline V lookup: CDR1 MDHEN, CDR2 SYDVKM. The DNA of the CDR3 is TGTGCCAGCAGTTCAACAGGGGGCTACGGCTACACCTTC. As protein: CASSSTGGYGYTF.

The V and J genes are TRBV5-6 and TRBJ1-3, with 8 bases that match TRBD1. Per the germline V gene, CDR1 is SGHDT and CDR2 is YYEEEE. This CDR3 contains 17 residues. The V gene end was trimmed by 2 bases and the J gene end by 2 bases; junction bases not matched to a gene: 9. In DNA, the CDR3 is TGTGCCAGCAGCTTTCGCCAGGGGGCGAGTGCTGGAAACACCATATATTTT. Its protein is CASSFRQGASAGNTIYF.

The chain uses TRBV19 and TRBJ1-1, with no clear D. V was clipped by 8 bases and J by 1 base, with 11 bases between them. The germline V gene has CDR1 LNHDA and CDR2 SQIVND (reference sequence). This CDR3 has 13 residues. The CDR3 nucleotides are TGTGCCAGTTCCGTGGGCTCGAACACTGAAGCTTTCTTT. This translates into CASSVGSNTEAFF.

The chain is built from TRBV5-6 and TRBJ2-6; 9 bases align to TRBD1. The CDR3 loop spans 19 amino acids. Germline V gene data show CDR1 as SGHDT and CDR2 as YYEEEE. After removal of 0 bases from V and 0 bases from J, the junction contained 7 bases not matched to a gene. CDR3 sequence: CASSLAGQGTISGANVLTF. The CDR3 coding sequence is TGTGCCAGCAGCTTGGCCGGACAGGGGACAATCTCTGGGGCCAACGTCCTGACTTTC.

The gene calls are TRBV10-2 and TRBJ2-7; D perhaps matches TRBD1 (5 bases). The CDR3 spans 15 residues. The V gene lost 0 bases and the J gene lost 0 bases, with 9 bases spanning the gap. Germline CDR1 WSHSY, CDR2 SAAADI. The DNA of the CDR3 is TGCGCCAGCAGTGAGTCGAGACAGCACTCCTACGAGCAGTACTTC. Protein product: CASSESRQHSYEQYF.

V gene TRBV4-1 combines with J gene TRBJ1-5, with a tentative D call TRBD1 (6 bases). Germline V gives CDR1 MGHRA, CDR2 YSYEKL. Trimming left V 4 bases short and J 6 bases short, with 13 bases between. There are 14 residues in the CDR3. Written as DNA, the CDR3 is TGCGCCAGCAGCCCACAGGGACCCACTCAGCCCCAGCATTTT. It is translated as CASSPQGPTQPQHF.

The chain combines TRBV27 with TRBJ2-2, with D possibly TRBD2 on 6 matching bases. CDR3 length: 14 residues. Germline CDR1 reads MNHEY; CDR2 reads SMNVEV (reference sequence). V shed 5 bases and J shed 5 bases, with 12 bases lying between them. For the CDR3, the DNA is TGTGCCAGCAGTCCATCGGACTATACCGGGGAGCTGTTTTTT. Its protein product is CASSPSDYTGELFF.

The V gene is TRBV11-3, the J gene TRBJ2-2, with 7 positions matching TRBD1. Germline trimming cut 8 bases from V and 4 bases from J; bases unmatched to any gene: 13. There are 16 residues in the CDR3. Germline V gene sequence: CDR1 SGHNT, CDR2 YENEEA. CDR3 in amino acids: CASSNHRGGGTGELFF. In DNA, the CDR3 is TGTGCCAGCTCGAATCACAGGGGTGGTGGCACCGGGGAGCTGTTTTTT.

The chain is built from TRBV11-2 and TRBJ2-7; 7 bases map to TRBD1. The CDR3 has 17 amino acids. J lost 3 bases, V lost 1 base, and 12 bases had no gene match. CDR1 is SGHAT and CDR2 is FQNNGV in the germline V gene. CDR3 coding DNA: TGTGCCAGCAGCTTAGCTTCGACAGGGCCCCCCCTCTACGAGCAGTACTTC. This translates into CASSLASTGPPLYEQYF.

The rearrangement links TRBV7-8 to TRBJ2-5; tentative D call: TRBD1 (6 bases). Per the germline V gene, CDR1 is SGHVS and CDR2 is FQNEAQ. The CDR3 covers 14 residues. V lost 5 bases to trimming and J lost 2 bases, with 12 bases between them. In DNA form, the CDR3 reads TGTGCCAGCAGCCGCCGGGACATACAAGAGACCCAGTACTTC. Amino acids: CASSRRDIQETQYF.

V is TRBV28 and J is TRBJ2-7; TRBD2 aligns across 8 bases. The CDR3 is 15 residues long. The trim removed 1 base at V and 3 bases at J, leaving 5 bases unmatched. Germline CDR1 is MDHEN and CDR2 is SYDVKM. CDR3 sequence: CASSLSRSGVYEQYF. In DNA form, the CDR3 reads TGTGCCAGCAGTTTATCACGTAGCGGGGTCTACGAGCAGTACTTC.

This chain links TRBV5-1 with TRBJ2-7, with 10 bases lining up with TRBD1. The CDR3 spans 15 residues. Germline CDR1 and CDR2: SGHRS and YFSETQ. V shed 3 bases, J shed 4 bases, and the junction held 7 bases outside the gene matches. The CDR3 coding sequence is TGCGCCAGCAGCTCGGGACAGGGGCTGGTGTACGAGCAGTACTTC. Translated: CASSSGQGLVYEQYF.

The chain couples TRBV2 to TRBJ2-2, with TRBD2 matching 7 bases. CDR3 size: 14 residues. Trimming cost V 2 bases and J 4 bases; bases outside gene matches: 1. Germline loops: CDR1 SNHLY, CDR2 FYNNEI. The CDR3 DNA is TGTGCCAGCAGTGAACGCGGGGGCACCGGGGAGCTGTTTTTT. Encoded protein: CASSERGGTGELFF.

The genes are TRBV11-2 and TRBJ2-5, with 7 positions matching TRBD1. The CDR3 runs 14 residues. V was clipped by 0 bases and J by 5 bases; unmatched bases: 3. The germline V gene has CDR1 SGHAT and CDR2 FQNNGV. This chain's CDR3 is CASSLETGRETQYF. As DNA, the CDR3 is TGTGCCAGCAGCTTAGAGACAGGGCGGGAGACCCAGTACTTC.

The chain joins TRBV6-1 to TRBJ2-7; no clear D gene. The V gene lost 2 bases and the J gene lost 1 base, with 3 bases spanning the gap. Germline V lookup: CDR1 MNHNS, CDR2 SASEGT. This CDR3 is built from 12 residues. The CDR3 bases are TGTGCCAGCAGTGAACAGTCCTACGAGCAGTACTTC. It codes for CASSEQSYEQYF.